This T cell receptor beta chain is from a study of T cell responses to AZD1222 COVID-19 vaccine. Libraries were prepared by immunoSEQ multiplex PCR; TCRdb keeps only in-frame clonotypes and omits some of them. The repertoire holds some 150,000 clones, with just over 85% as singletons. CDR3 length: 14 amino acids. In germline, CDR1 is LGHDT, CDR2 YNNKEL (reference sequence). Trimming left V 0 bases short and J 5 bases short, with 8 bases between. The study's findings and limits: Repertoire sampling occurred only after the peak T cell response.

Note on this clone: Its antigen is unknown.

This rearrangement joins TRBV3-1 (or the pseudogene TRBV3-2) to TRBJ1-5, with D maybe TRBD1 (5 bases). The receptor's source is an adult in good health. The starting material was peripheral blood, obtained on day 0 of AZD1222 vaccination. CDR3 DNA sequence: TGTGCCAGCAGCCAAGATCGGGGGTATCAGCCCCAGCATTTT. Protein: CASSQDRGYQPQHF.